This T cell receptor (beta chain) was sequenced in a study of OX40 agonist ivuxolimab in advanced cancers. Study background: Dose-escalation subjects each had hepatocellular carcinoma, melanoma, renal cell or head and neck cancer. Whole-study results and caveats: There were also nonresponders showing low normalized T-cell clonal expansion.

Assay: immunoSEQ multiplex PCR; the TCRdb copy retains only in-frame clones and omits some. The sample consists of approximately 40,000 clones, about 90% of them appearing once. Between the trimmed V and J ends, which lost 4 bases and 6 bases, there was a span of 13 bases. The CDR3 consists of 13 residues. Germline V gene lookup returns CDR1 SGHNT and CDR2 YYREEE (reference sequence). On this clone: Its antigen is unidentified.

The V and J genes are TRBV5-4 and TRBJ1-2; TRBD1 might be the D (5 bases). This sequence originates from an adult with an advanced solid tumor such as melanoma, head and neck, liver or kidney cancer. The sample in question was CD4+ or CD8+ T cells sorted from blood, obtained in a trial of the OX40 agonist ivuxolimab. For the CDR3, the DNA is TGTGCCAGCAGCCAAGATAGGGGTAATGGCTACACCTTC. Translated: CASSQDRGNGYTF.